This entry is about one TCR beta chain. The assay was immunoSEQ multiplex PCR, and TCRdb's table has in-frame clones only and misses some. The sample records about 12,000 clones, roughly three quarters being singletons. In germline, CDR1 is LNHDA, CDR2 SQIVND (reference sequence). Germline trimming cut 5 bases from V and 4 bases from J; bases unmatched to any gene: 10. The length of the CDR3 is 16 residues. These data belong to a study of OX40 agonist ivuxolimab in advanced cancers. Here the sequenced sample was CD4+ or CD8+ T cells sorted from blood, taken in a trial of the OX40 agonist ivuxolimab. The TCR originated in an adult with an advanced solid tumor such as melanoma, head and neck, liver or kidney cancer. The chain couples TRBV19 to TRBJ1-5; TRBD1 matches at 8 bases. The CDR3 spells CASSSPWTGRNQPQHF. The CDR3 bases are TGTGCCAGTAGTTCCCCCTGGACAGGGAGGAATCAGCCCCAGCATTTT.